A selection of T cell receptor beta chains follows, all from one sample in a study of blood T cell repertoires in COVID-19. Here immunoSEQ multiplex PCR was the method, and the copy in TCRdb shows in-frame clones only, minus some. Of roughly 260,000 clones listed, more than 85% are singletons. Sample: peripheral blood. These receptors were collected from a young adult with COVID-19, enrolled during active disease. The conserved cysteine and the conserved F or W are not part of the CDR3 here. The D gene is left open where the match is weak.

j_gene: TRBJ2-2; v_gene: TRBV5-1; d_gene: TRBD1; CDR3aa: ASSPGQHYTGELF
j_gene: TRBJ1-1; v_gene: TRBV4-3; d_gene: TRBD1; CDR3aa: ASSRDRAILAEAF
j_gene: TRBJ2-4; v_gene: TRBV4-1; d_gene: .; CDR3aa: ASSQGIAGQQY
j_gene: TRBJ2-1; v_gene: TRBV27; d_gene: TRBD2; CDR3aa: ASSLGLVNEQF
j_gene: TRBJ2-1; v_gene: TRBV5-1; d_gene: TRBD1; CDR3aa: ATGSRPGGADNEQF
j_gene: TRBJ1-5; v_gene: TRBV7-2; d_gene: TRBD1; CDR3aa: ASSLGQQMPQH
j_gene: TRBJ1-3; v_gene: TRBV28; d_gene: .; CDR3aa: ASSRDSGNTIY
j_gene: TRBJ2-7; v_gene: TRBV7-9; d_gene: .; CDR3aa: ASSLEGVSYEQY
j_gene: TRBJ1-5; v_gene: TRBV18; d_gene: TRBD1; CDR3aa: ASSSDRGKQPQH
j_gene: TRBJ2-3; v_gene: TRBV24-1; d_gene: TRBD1; CDR3aa: ATEEPGQGSDTQY
j_gene: TRBJ2-7; v_gene: TRBV5-6; d_gene: TRBD1; CDR3aa: ASSSPGQTYEQY
j_gene: TRBJ2-1; v_gene: TRBV3-1/TRBV3-2; d_gene: TRBD2; CDR3aa: ASSQGASGSEQF
j_gene: TRBJ2-7; v_gene: TRBV7-6; d_gene: TRBD2; CDR3aa: ASSSMGGVTYEQY
j_gene: TRBJ2-4; v_gene: TRBV27; d_gene: TRBD2; CDR3aa: ASSLSYDTSGRLRENIQY
j_gene: TRBJ2-5; v_gene: TRBV28; d_gene: TRBD2; CDR3aa: ASSPPGLAKETQY
j_gene: TRBJ2-5; v_gene: TRBV4-3; d_gene: .; CDR3aa: ASSQVLAEQETQY
j_gene: TRBJ2-7; v_gene: TRBV20-1; d_gene: .; CDR3aa: SASGAEKVEQY
j_gene: TRBJ2-1; v_gene: TRBV10-1; d_gene: TRBD2; CDR3aa: ATGTSGRELYNEQF
j_gene: TRBJ2-1; v_gene: TRBV6-5; d_gene: TRBD2; CDR3aa: ASRGRLGGRNEQF
j_gene: TRBJ1-1; v_gene: TRBV19; d_gene: TRBD1; CDR3aa: ASSPPDRGRKSEAF
j_gene: TRBJ2-3; v_gene: TRBV18; d_gene: .; CDR3aa: ASSPRPSGTDTQY
j_gene: TRBJ2-7; v_gene: TRBV28; d_gene: .; CDR3aa: ASSSLGGSGPYEQY
j_gene: TRBJ1-1; v_gene: TRBV25-1; d_gene: TRBD1; CDR3aa: ASTSRGLTEAF
j_gene: TRBJ2-4; v_gene: TRBV10-3; d_gene: TRBD1; CDR3aa: AISQDRASKNIQY
j_gene: TRBJ2-3; v_gene: TRBV5-1; d_gene: .; CDR3aa: ASSLVGGAEDTQY
j_gene: TRBJ1-3; v_gene: TRBV5-6; d_gene: TRBD1; CDR3aa: ASSTGQGIGGNTIY
j_gene: TRBJ2-2; v_gene: TRBV19; d_gene: .; CDR3aa: ASSNAPQGVPGELF
j_gene: TRBJ2-7; v_gene: TRBV7-9; d_gene: TRBD1; CDR3aa: ASSPKTGGSYEQY
j_gene: TRBJ2-3; v_gene: TRBV2; d_gene: TRBD2; CDR3aa: ASRARGTSASTDTQY
j_gene: TRBJ1-1; v_gene: TRBV6-1; d_gene: TRBD1; CDR3aa: ASSEDRGDTEAF
j_gene: TRBJ2-3; v_gene: TRBV6-2/TRBV6-3; d_gene: .; CDR3aa: ASSDAGAKADTQY
j_gene: TRBJ1-1; v_gene: TRBV11-3; d_gene: .; CDR3aa: ASSLEGEDTEAF
j_gene: TRBJ2-2; v_gene: TRBV21-1; d_gene: .; CDR3aa: ASSKACQGPGELF
j_gene: TRBJ2-7; v_gene: TRBV5-1; d_gene: TRBD1; CDR3aa: ASSLGAGGYEQY
j_gene: TRBJ2-7; v_gene: TRBV28; d_gene: TRBD2; CDR3aa: ASSLPWTSGSYEQY
j_gene: TRBJ2-7; v_gene: TRBV4-1; d_gene: .; CDR3aa: ASSQDRRGVASYEQY
j_gene: TRBJ1-5; v_gene: TRBV5-4; d_gene: .; CDR3aa: ASTTHRAGHSNQPQH
j_gene: TRBJ1-2; v_gene: TRBV30; d_gene: .; CDR3aa: AWTPSRYGYT
j_gene: TRBJ1-1; v_gene: TRBV11-2; d_gene: .; CDR3aa: ASSPTGGTEAF
j_gene: TRBJ1-2; v_gene: TRBV29-1; d_gene: .; CDR3aa: SAPHRGVGGYT
j_gene: TRBJ1-1; v_gene: TRBV6-5; d_gene: .; CDR3aa: ASVPFMNTEAF
j_gene: TRBJ1-3; v_gene: TRBV25-1; d_gene: TRBD1; CDR3aa: ASSEGQGAGNTIY
j_gene: TRBJ2-3; v_gene: TRBV24-1; d_gene: TRBD1; CDR3aa: ATSDFGKGAGTDTQY
j_gene: TRBJ2-3; v_gene: TRBV20-1; d_gene: .; CDR3aa: SAKRAYTQY
j_gene: TRBJ2-6; v_gene: TRBV7-2; d_gene: .; CDR3aa: ASSPRRTAGANVLT
j_gene: TRBJ1-6; v_gene: TRBV5-1; d_gene: .; CDR3aa: ASNAGHNSPLH
j_gene: TRBJ2-2; v_gene: TRBV27; d_gene: TRBD1; CDR3aa: ASSLGTVNTGELF
j_gene: TRBJ2-5; v_gene: TRBV19; d_gene: .; CDR3aa: ASSYGSGETQY
j_gene: TRBJ2-7; v_gene: TRBV6-5; d_gene: .; CDR3aa: ASSYGGGSYEQY
j_gene: TRBJ2-5; v_gene: TRBV27; d_gene: TRBD2; CDR3aa: ASRIGAGEGETQY
j_gene: TRBJ2-5; v_gene: TRBV28; d_gene: TRBD1; CDR3aa: ASTLHRGRQETQY
j_gene: TRBJ2-1; v_gene: TRBV28; d_gene: TRBD2; CDR3aa: ASSLRSGGLAGADEQF
j_gene: TRBJ2-1; v_gene: TRBV9; d_gene: .; CDR3aa: AKTYSYNEQF
j_gene: TRBJ2-1; v_gene: TRBV13; d_gene: TRBD2; CDR3aa: ASSLPTTSGRIDEQF
j_gene: TRBJ2-5; v_gene: TRBV24-1; d_gene: TRBD1; CDR3aa: ATSDPGQGSGETQY